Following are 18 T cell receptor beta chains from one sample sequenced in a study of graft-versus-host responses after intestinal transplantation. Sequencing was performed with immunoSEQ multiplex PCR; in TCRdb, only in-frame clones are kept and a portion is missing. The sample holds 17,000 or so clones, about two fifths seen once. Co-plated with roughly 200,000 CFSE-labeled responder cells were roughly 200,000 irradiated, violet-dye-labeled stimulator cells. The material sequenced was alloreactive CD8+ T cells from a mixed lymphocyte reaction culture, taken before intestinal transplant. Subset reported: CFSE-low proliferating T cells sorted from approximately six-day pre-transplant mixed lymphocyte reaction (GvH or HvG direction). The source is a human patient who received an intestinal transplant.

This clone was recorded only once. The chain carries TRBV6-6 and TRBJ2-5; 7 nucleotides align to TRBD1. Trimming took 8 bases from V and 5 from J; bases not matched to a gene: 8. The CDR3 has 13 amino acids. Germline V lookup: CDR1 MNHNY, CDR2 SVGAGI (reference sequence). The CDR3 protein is CASFRGLGETQYF. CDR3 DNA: TGTGCCAGCTTTAGGGGGCTCGGCGAGACCCAGTACTTC.

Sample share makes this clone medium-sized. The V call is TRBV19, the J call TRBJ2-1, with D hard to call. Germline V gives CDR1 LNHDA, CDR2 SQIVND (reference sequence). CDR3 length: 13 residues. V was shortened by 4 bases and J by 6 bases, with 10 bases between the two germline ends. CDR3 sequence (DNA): TGTGCCAGTAGTAACCTAGACTCCAATGAGCAGTTCTTC. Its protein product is CASSNLDSNEQFF.

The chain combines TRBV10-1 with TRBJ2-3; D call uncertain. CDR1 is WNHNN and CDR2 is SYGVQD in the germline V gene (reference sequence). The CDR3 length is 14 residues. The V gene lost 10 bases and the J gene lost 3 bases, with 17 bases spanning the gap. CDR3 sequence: CATPPGGSTDTQYF. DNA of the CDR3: TGCGCCACCCCCCCGGGTGGGTCAACAGATACGCAGTATTTT.

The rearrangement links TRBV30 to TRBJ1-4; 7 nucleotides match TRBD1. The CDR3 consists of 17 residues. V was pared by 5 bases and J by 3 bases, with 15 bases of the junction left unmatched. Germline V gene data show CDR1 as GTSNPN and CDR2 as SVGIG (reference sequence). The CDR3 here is CAWDPRDSVMANEKLFF. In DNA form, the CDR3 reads TGTGCCTGGGACCCCCGGGACAGTGTCATGGCTAATGAAAAACTGTTTTTT.

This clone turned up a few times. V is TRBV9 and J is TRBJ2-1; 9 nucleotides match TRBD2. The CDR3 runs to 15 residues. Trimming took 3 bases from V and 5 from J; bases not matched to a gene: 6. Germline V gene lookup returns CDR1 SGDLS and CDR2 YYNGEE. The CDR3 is CASSAGTSFDNEQFF. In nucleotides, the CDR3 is TGTGCCAGCAGCGCCGGGACTAGCTTCGACAATGAGCAGTTCTTC. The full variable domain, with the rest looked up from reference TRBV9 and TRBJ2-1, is DSGVTQTPKHLITATGQRVTLRCSPRSGDLSVYWYQQSLDQGLQFLIQYYNGEERAKGNILERFSAQQFPDLHSELNLSSLELGDSALYFCASSAGTSFDNEQFFGPGTRLTVL.

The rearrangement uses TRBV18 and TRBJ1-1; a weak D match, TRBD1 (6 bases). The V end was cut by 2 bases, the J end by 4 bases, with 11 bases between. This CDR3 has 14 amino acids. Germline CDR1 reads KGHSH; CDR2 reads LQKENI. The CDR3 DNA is TGTGCCAGCTCACCAATTAGGACAGCCACTGAAGCTTTCTTT. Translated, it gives CASSPIRTATEAFF.

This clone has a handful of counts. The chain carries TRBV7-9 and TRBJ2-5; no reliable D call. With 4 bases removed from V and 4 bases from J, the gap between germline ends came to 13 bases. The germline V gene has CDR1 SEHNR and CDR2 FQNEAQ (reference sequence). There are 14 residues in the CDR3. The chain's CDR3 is CASSSELGRETQYF. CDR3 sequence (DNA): TGTGCCAGCAGCTCGGAGCTAGGTAGAGAGACCCAGTACTTC. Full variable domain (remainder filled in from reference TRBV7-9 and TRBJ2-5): DTGVSQNPRHKITKRGQNVTFRCDPISEHNRLYWYRQTLGQGPEFLTYFQNEAQLEKSRLLSDRFSAERPKGSFSTLEIQRTEQGDSAMYLCASSSELGRETQYFGPGTRLLVL.

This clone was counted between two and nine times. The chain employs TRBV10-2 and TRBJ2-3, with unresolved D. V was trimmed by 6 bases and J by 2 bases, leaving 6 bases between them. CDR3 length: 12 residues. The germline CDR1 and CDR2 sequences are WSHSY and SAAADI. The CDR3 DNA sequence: TGCGCCAGCAGACACTACACAGATACGCAGTATTTT. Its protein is CASRHYTDTQYF.

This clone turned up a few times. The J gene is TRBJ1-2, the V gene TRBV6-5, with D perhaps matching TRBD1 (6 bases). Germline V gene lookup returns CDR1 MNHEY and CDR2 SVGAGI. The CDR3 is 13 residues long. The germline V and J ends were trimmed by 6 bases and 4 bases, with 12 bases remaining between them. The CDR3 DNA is TGTGCCAGCAGCCTGGGGGCTGGCTATGGCTACACCTTC. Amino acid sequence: CASSLGAGYGYTF.

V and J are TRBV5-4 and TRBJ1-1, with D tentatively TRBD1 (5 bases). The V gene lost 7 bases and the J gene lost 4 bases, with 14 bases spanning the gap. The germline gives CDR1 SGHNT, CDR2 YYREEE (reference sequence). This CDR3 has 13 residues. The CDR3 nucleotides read TGTGCCAGCCAGGATGGGGCTATCACTGAAGCTTTCTTT. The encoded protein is CASQDGAITEAFF.

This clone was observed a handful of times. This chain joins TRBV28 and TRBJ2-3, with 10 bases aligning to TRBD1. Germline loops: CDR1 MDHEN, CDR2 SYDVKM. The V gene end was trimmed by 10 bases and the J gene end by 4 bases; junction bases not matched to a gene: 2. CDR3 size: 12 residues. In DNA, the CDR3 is TGTGCCAACGGACAGGGGGCAGATACGCAGTATTTT. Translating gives CANGQGADTQYF.

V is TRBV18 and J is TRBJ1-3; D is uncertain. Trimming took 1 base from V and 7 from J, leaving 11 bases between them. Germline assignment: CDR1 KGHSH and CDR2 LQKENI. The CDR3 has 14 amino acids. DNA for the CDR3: TGTGCCAGCTCACCACGGGATCTTCGGAACACCATATATTTT. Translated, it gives CASSPRDLRNTIYF. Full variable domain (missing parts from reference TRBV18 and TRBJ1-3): NAGVMQNPRHLVRRRGQEARLRCSPMKGHSHVYWYRQLPEEGLKFMVYLQKENIIDESGMPKERFSAEFPKEGPSILRIQQVVRGDSAAYFCASSPRDLRNTIYFGEGSWLTVV.

In DNA, the CDR3 is TGTGCCAGCAGTTACGGGACAAAAAATGGCTACACCTTC. This translates into CASSYGTKNGYTF. The J gene is TRBJ1-2, the V gene TRBV6-9; a possible D gene is TRBD1 (6 bases). CDR3 size: 13 residues. Germline V gives CDR1 MNHGY, CDR2 SVAAGI. V was clipped by 3 bases and J by 6 bases, with 11 bases between them.

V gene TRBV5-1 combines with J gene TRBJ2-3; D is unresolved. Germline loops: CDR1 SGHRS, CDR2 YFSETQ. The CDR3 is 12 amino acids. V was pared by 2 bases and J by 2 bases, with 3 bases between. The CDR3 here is CASSFPTDTQYF. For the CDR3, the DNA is TGCGCCAGCAGCTTTCCCACAGATACGCAGTATTTT.

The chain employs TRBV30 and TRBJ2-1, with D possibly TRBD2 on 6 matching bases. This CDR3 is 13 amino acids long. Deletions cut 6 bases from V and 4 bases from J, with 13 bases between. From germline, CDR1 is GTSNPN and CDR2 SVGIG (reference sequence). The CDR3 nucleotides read TGTGCCTGCCGACTAGGGAATTACAATGAGCAGTTCTTC. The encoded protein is CACRLGNYNEQFF.

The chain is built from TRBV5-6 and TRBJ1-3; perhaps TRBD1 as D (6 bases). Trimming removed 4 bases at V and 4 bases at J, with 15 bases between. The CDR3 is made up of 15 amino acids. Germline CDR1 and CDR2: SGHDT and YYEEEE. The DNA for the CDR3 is TGTGCCAGCAGCCGGAGTGGGGGCTCCGGAAACACCATATATTTT. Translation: CASSRSGGSGNTIYF.

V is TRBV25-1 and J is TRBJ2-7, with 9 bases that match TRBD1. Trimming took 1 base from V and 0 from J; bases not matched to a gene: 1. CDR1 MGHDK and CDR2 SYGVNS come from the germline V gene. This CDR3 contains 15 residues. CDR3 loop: CASSEWDRDSYEQYF. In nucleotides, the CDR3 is TGTGCCAGCAGTGAATGGGACAGGGACTCCTACGAGCAGTACTTC.

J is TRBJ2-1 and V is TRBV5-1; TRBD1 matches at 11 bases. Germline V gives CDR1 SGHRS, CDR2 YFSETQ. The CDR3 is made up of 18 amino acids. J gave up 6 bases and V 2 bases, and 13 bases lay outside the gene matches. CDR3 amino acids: CASSFPGQGGSLINEQFF. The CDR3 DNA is TGCGCCAGCAGCTTTCCGGGACAGGGGGGATCTCTAATCAATGAGCAGTTCTTC. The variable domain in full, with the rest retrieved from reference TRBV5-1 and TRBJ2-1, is KAGVTQTPRYLIKTRGQQVTLSCSPISGHRSVSWYQQTPGQGLQFLFEYFSETQRNKGNFPGRFSGRQFSNSRSEMNVSTLELGDSALYLCASSFPGQGGSLINEQFFGPGTRLTVL.